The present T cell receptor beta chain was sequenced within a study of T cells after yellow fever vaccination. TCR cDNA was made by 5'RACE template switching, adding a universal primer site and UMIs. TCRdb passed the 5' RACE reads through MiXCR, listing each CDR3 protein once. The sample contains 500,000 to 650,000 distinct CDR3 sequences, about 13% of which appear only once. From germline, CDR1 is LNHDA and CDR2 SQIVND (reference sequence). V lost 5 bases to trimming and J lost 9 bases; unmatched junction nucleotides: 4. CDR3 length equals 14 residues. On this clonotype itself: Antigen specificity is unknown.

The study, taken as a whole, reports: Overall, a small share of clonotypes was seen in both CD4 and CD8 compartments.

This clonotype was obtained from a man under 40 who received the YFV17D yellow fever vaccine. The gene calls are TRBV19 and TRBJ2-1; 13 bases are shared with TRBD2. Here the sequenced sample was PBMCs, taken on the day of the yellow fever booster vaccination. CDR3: CASSSTSGRLEQFF. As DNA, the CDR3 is TGTGCCAGTAGTTCGACTAGCGGGAGGCTTGAGCAGTTCTTC.